This T cell receptor beta chain is from a study of Tregs in tolerant kidney transplant recipients (dated by TCRdb to 2018 to 2020). Study-wide context: Before combined kidney and bone marrow transplantation, this study identified donor-specific regulatory T cells using TCRbeta sequencing and then followed those same cells after transplant.

Genomic DNA was extracted from sorted cells with the QIAGEN DNeasy Blood and Tissue Kit for TCRbeta CDR3 sequencing. High-throughput TCRbeta CDR3 sequencing, which included PCR amplification with bias correction and internal controls, was done commercially through immunoSEQ. In the original analysis: A unique productive TCRbeta sequence was defined by the CDR3 nucleotide sequence when primers matched, and otherwise by the CDR3 amino acid sequence together with the Vbeta and Jbeta genes. As a correction for sorting error, sequences shared between sorted populations at a frequency ratio of 2:1 or less were discarded, and the remaining shared sequences were assigned to the higher population. Donor-reactive sequences were defined as at least 5-fold expanded in CFSE-low cells versus unstimulated cells, with frequency of at least 0.01% in CFSE-low cells. Jensen-Shannon divergence, calculated on the top 100 TCRbeta sequences ranked by frequency, was used to quantify repertoire divergence. For samples with multiple sequencing runs, sorting error was corrected separately for each run before the runs were pooled. TCRdb holds this immuneACCESS table with in-frame rearrangements only. Some clones are missing; in checked studies, unresolved V genes explain under half, and the rest has no known cause. That table supplies the V and J calls and clone size; D and trimming were determined from the DNA. The sample yields 80,000 or so clones; roughly 90% were counted once. Around 1.4% of the sample goes to the ten largest clones.

The transplants used related donors with nonmyeloablative bone marrow transplantation, and mixed chimerism in the human trials was transient. Thawed PBMCs were FACS-sorted into unstimulated Tregs (CD4+CD25+CD127-), CD4+ non-Tregs (CD4+CD25-), CD4 cells and CD8 cells. Patients were 4 combined kidney and bone marrow transplant recipients from the ITN036ST trial, and only these trial subjects had samples available. Healthy control blood was separated into PBMCs by Ficoll density gradient and cryopreserved, and patient PBMCs were collected both before and after transplant. Concerning this clone: Its recognized antigen is unknown. Base qualities are not provided; no much larger clone lies one nucleotide away.

Points the paper makes about the study in general: The study was limited by small patient numbers, and the findings need validation in larger populations and under other immunosuppression protocols. Although technical replication error seemed to be minimal, the question of biological reproducibility was not addressed directly. Because the PCR primers were changed over time for some patients, nucleotide-level comparison could not be performed across the samples from those patients. Expanding Tregs with activated donor B cells appeared to identify the most biologically relevant and donor-specific TCRbeta repertoire. Donor-specific Treg expansion exceeded global Treg expansion in tolerant patients, suggesting antigen-driven rather than nonspecific expansion.

In the germline V gene, CDR1 corresponds to LGHNA and CDR2 to YNFKEQ. Unmatched junction bases come to 8, with V trimmed by 0 bases and J by 8 bases. The CDR3 goes from the cysteine to the phenylalanine over 16 residues. Only the CDR3 DNA is retained, 48 bases long and in frame from the first base. The clonotype comes from a human patient who received a combined kidney and bone marrow transplant. Following a transplant, some T cells may be graft donor cells, not patient cells. This specimen was CD4+ T cells from blood (PBMCs), taken 24 months after the transplant. The chain couples TRBV4-2 to TRBJ2-1, with 9 bases matching TRBD2. The CDR3 reads as follows: CASSQEGAGGIDEQFF. The sequenced DNA: TGTGCCAGCAGCCAAGAGGGCGCGGGGGGGATCGATGAGCAGTTCTTC.